Listed below are T cell receptor beta chains from one sample, sequenced in a study of radiation and T cells in renal cell carcinoma. Here immunoSEQ multiplex PCR was the method, and the copy in TCRdb shows in-frame clones only, minus some. The sample records 100,000 to 150,000 clones, roughly 80% being singletons. Sequenced here: blood, sampled from a patient whose treatment included radiotherapy and nephrectomy. These receptor sequences come from a woman aged 55-70 years with renal cell carcinoma. CDR3s include the opening cysteine and the closing phenylalanine or tryptophan. D genes are given only for firm matches. Clone size, where shown, is once, few, many, or a class for clones that have expanded.

clone size	V gene	J gene	D gene	CDR3 DNA	CDR3 protein
NA	TRBV4-1	TRBJ2-1	TRBD2	TGCGCCAGCAGCCAAGAACTAGCGGGAGTGTTTTTAGGTGAGCAGTTCTTC	CASSQELAGVFLGEQFF
NA	TRBV11-2	TRBJ2-2	NA	TGTGCCAGCAGCTTAGGAACAGGCGGGGAGCTGTTTTTT	CASSLGTGGELFF
NA	TRBV4-3	TRBJ2-3	NA	TGCGCCAGCAGCCAAGATCTGGGAGAAAGCACAGATACGCAGTATTTT	CASSQDLGESTDTQYF
NA	TRBV13	TRBJ2-7	TRBD1	TGTGCCAGCAGCTTAGGAGGGGGCGCCAACGAGCAGTACTTC	CASSLGGGANEQYF
NA	TRBV7-7	TRBJ2-3	TRBD1	TGTGCTAGCAGCTCCGGACAGGGTCCCACAGATACGCAGTATTTT	CASSSGQGPTDTQYF
NA	TRBV19	TRBJ2-7	NA	TGTGCCAGTAGTACCTCCTGGGGTGCCTACGAGCAGTACTTC	CASSTSWGAYEQYF
NA	TRBV28	TRBJ1-1	NA	TGTGCCAGCAGTCCTACCCCGGGGATCACTGAAGCTTTCTTT	CASSPTPGITEAFF
NA	TRBV4-1	TRBJ2-3	TRBD2	TGCGCCAGCAGCCTCCGGGGCTCACCAGCGGGAGGGACAGATACGCAGTATTTT	CASSLRGSPAGGTDTQYF
NA	TRBV19	TRBJ2-7	NA	TGTGCCAGTAGTGATGAGTCCTACGAGCAGTACTTC	CASSDESYEQYF
NA	TRBV6-1	TRBJ1-6	NA	TGTGCCAGCAGTGAAGCGGGGACTAACTATAATTCACCCCTCCACTTT	CASSEAGTNYNSPLHF
once	TRBV5-1	TRBJ2-6	NA	TGCGCCAGCAAACAAACTGGGGCCAACGTCCTGACTTTC	CASKQTGANVLTF
NA	TRBV5-1	TRBJ2-4	NA	TGCGCCAGCAGCTTGGGGGATCCGGTAGCCAAAAACATTCAGTACTTC	CASSLGDPVAKNIQYF
NA	TRBV11-1	TRBJ1-1	NA	TGTGCCAGCAGCTCCGGACCGTCGAACACTGAAGCTTTCTTT	CASSSGPSNTEAFF
NA	TRBV5-5	TRBJ1-6	TRBD1	TGTGCCAGCAGCCGCGTACAGGGGATGGGGTCACCCCTCCACTTT	CASSRVQGMGSPLHF
NA	TRBV5-4	TRBJ2-1	NA	TGTGCCAGCAGCTTGGACCCGGCGAATGAGCAGTTCTTC	CASSLDPANEQFF
NA	TRBV5-4	TRBJ2-1	NA	TGTGCCAGCAGCTTGGGGGGTGAGGCCTACAATGAGCAGTTCTTC	CASSLGGEAYNEQFF
once	TRBV6-5	TRBJ1-5	NA	TGTGCCAGCAGGGGCAGGGCCCAAAATAGGGAGCCCCAGCATTTT	CASRGRAQNREPQHF
NA	TRBV19	TRBJ2-7	NA	TGTGCCAGTAGTATGGACCGTGTCGGCGCGAGGGAGCAGTACTTC	CASSMDRVGAREQYF
NA	TRBV28	TRBJ2-5	NA	TGTGCCAGCAGTTTGCCAGGGACCGCTCAAGAGACCCAGTACTTC	CASSLPGTAQETQYF
many	TRBV6-4	TRBJ2-2	NA	TGTGCCAGCAGTACTACTCCGGAAGGGGAGCTGTTTTTT	CASSTTPEGELFF
NA	TRBV27	TRBJ1-5	TRBD1	TGTGCCAGCGGTTCCGGGACAGGGGCCCAGGGGACCGCCAACAATCAGCCCCAGCATTTT	CASGSGTGAQGTANNQPQHF
NA	TRBV5-8	TRBJ2-4	TRBD2	TGTGCCAGCAGCTCGGGCGGGGGACGGGTTAAAAACATTCAGTACTTC	CASSSGGGRVKNIQYF
NA	TRBV5-1	TRBJ2-1	TRBD2	TGCGCCAGCAGCCCCGGCACGGGACTAGCGGATAACAATGAGCAGTTCTTC	CASSPGTGLADNNEQFF